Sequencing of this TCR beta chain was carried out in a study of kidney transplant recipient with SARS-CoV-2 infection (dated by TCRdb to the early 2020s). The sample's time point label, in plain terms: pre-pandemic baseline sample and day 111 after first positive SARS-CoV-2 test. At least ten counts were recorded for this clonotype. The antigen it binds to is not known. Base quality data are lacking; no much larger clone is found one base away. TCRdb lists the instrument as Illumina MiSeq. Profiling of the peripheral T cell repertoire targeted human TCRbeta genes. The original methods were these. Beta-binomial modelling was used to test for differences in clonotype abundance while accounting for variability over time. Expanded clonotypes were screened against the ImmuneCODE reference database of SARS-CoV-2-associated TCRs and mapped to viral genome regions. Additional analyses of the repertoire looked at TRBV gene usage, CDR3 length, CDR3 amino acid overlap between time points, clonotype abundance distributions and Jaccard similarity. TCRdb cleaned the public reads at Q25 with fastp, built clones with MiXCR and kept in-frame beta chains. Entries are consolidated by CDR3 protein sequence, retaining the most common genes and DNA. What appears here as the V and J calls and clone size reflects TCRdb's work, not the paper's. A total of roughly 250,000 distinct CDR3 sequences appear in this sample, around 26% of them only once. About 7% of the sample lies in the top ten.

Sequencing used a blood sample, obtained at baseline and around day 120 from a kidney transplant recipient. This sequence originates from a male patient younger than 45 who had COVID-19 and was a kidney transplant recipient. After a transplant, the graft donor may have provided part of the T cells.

CDR3 reads: CASSFWLKAGKTYGYTF. The nucleotide sequence reads as follows: TGTGCCAGCAGCTTTTGGCTTAAGGCTGGAAAGACCTATGGCTACACCTTC. The sequence joins TRBV11-1 to TRBJ1-2; the D gene assignment is ambiguous. The CDR3 starts with the cysteine, ends with the phenylalanine, and has 17 residues. Left in the record is the CDR3 DNA by itself, 51 bases read in frame from the first base. V gives up 3 bases and J gives up 4 bases, and the segment between their germline ends measures 21 bases. For CDR1 and CDR2, the germline V gene (reference sequence) lists SGHAT and FQDESV.